This T cell receptor (beta chain) was recorded in a study of brain metastases from non-small cell lung cancer. Judged by abundance, this clone is large. What it binds is not known. The same CDR3 also results from other DNA sequences found in this sample. TCRdb's copy holds only in-frame clones and misses some; the assay was immunoSEQ multiplex PCR. The sample has about 5,000 clones; about 88% are singletons. Trimming removed 1 base at V and 9 bases at J, with 10 bases between. Germline-derived CDR1 and CDR2 are SEHNR and FQNEAQ (reference sequence). The CDR3 has 13 amino acids. Overall study findings and caveats: Fewer infiltrating T cells were found in brain metastases than primaries.

Sequencing was performed on tissue from a brain metastasis. The receptor's source is a donor aged 40 or older with non-small cell lung cancer. The rearrangement links TRBV7-9 to TRBJ2-1; D might be TRBD2 (6 bases). CDR3 nucleotide sequence: TGTGCCAGCAGCTTAGACTTGCGGGGTGAGCAGTTCTTC. Its translation: CASSLDLRGEQFF.